This note documents a single TCR beta chain sequence. Its antigen remains undetermined. Base qualities are not recorded, but no much larger clone differs from it by a single base. The library relied on the immunoSEQ multiplex PCR assay. This immuneACCESS table, as held by TCRdb, lists in-frame sequences with V and J called but not all clones. Of the missing ones, under half trace to an unresolved V gene in checked studies; the others have no known cause. For this sample there are about 180,000 clones; around 94% appear just once. About 1.4% of the sample lies in the top ten. Including cysteine and phenylalanine, the CDR3 has 16 amino acids. Only CDR3 DNA is held: 48 bases, read in frame from base 1. Sequences SEHNR (CDR1) and FQNEAQ (CDR2) are obtained from the germline V gene (reference sequence). The junction shows trimming of 5 bases on V and 3 bases on J, plus 19 bases between the germline ends.

The entry originates in a study of control samples from healthy donors and cancer patients (TCRdb year 2020). What was sequenced was blood. The TCR comes from a man aged 30 to 45 in good health. The rearranged chain carries TRBV7-9 and TRBJ1-2; TRBD1 is possibly the D segment (6 matching bases). The bases read TGTGCCAGCAGCCCGCAAGCGTCAGGGGTTGACTATGGCTACACCTTC. The encoded protein is CASSPQASGVDYGYTF.